These T cell receptor beta chains were read from a single sample in a study of shared T cell receptors in the human thymus. TCRdb keeps only in-frame clones here, not all; method: immunoSEQ multiplex PCR. The sample carries about 660,000 clones, 80% to 90% recorded once. Separately, the same data were catalogued under a study of human thymus T cells.

The sequencing input was thymocytes. The receptors originated from a boy under two years old with a congenital heart defect. CDR3s leave out the opening cysteine and the closing phenylalanine or tryptophan. Expanded clones get a size class; other rows say once, few or many, or leave the size out.

clone_size v_call cdr3_aa
- TRBV4-1 ASAGRFSNQPQH
- TRBV11-2 ASSLERGTGELF
- TRBV6-5 ASSPRPAGVDEQF
- TRBV2 ASRPGQGLPNEKLF
- TRBV5-1 ASSWGASGFQETQY
- TRBV18 ASSLDRYNEKLF
once TRBV19 ASSRIPGQRSYNSPLH
- TRBV2 ASSPGLNQPQH
- TRBV18 ASSPLASNSPLH
- TRBV29-1 SVEWGGRGPTNYGYT
- TRBV29-1 SAHLGNEQF
few TRBV4-1 ASSQYRSDTQY
- TRBV15 ATSRGRGRVPDTQY
- TRBV9 ASSRRDRGHTEAF
- TRBV6-5 ASSYSQRGPFYEQY
- TRBV20-1 SASLETQY
once TRBV19 ASSPRRQEPSYEQY
- TRBV28 ATDGQWTGEQY
- TRBV28 ASGRGETQY
once TRBV5-1 ASSGPGTHRTDTQY
- TRBV5-5 ASNPTRVTYEQY
few TRBV19 ASSAPGTEGQPQH
- TRBV10-3 AISEPRQGPNTEAF
- TRBV5-4 ASSLALNPYEQY
- TRBV6-1 ASSQQGAYEQY
- TRBV7-9 ASSPGQGGSAGANVLT
- TRBV5-1 ASTNSGGKPSTDTQY
- TRBV11-2 ASSPDWVGNIQY
- TRBV28 ASRAGDSDREPYEQY